The next 19 T cell receptor beta chains were all read from a single sample in a study of blood T cell repertoires in COVID-19. Produced via immunoSEQ multiplex PCR; TCRdb's table is partial and in-frame only. Among hundreds of thousands of clones listed, about 87% were seen once. The specimen sequenced was peripheral blood. The receptors shown here come from a woman in her forties or fifties who had recovered from COVID-19.

The rearrangement uses TRBV24-1 and TRBJ2-1, with 9 positions matching TRBD2. CDR1 is KGHDR, CDR2 SFDVKD, per germline. CDR3 length: 16 amino acids. Unmatched junction bases numbered 6, after V lost 0 bases and J lost 7 bases. This CDR3 is CATSDLGRGGANEQFF. CDR3 DNA sequence: TGTGCCACCAGTGATTTGGGTCGCGGGGGGGCAAATGAGCAGTTCTTC.

This chain uses TRBV11-2 with TRBJ1-2; D may be TRBD1 (6 bases). V was trimmed by 4 bases and J by 4 bases, leaving 10 bases between them. Looked up from germline, CDR1 is SGHAT and CDR2 is FQNNGV. This CDR3 contains 13 residues. The CDR3 DNA follows: TGTGCCAGCAGCTCGGACAGAGGCTATGGCTACACCTTC. Residues: CASSSDRGYGYTF.

The V call is TRBV10-3, the J call TRBJ2-2; 16 bases match TRBD2. CDR3 length equals 15 residues. Trimming took 10 bases from V and 7 from J; bases not matched to a gene: 6. The germline V gene has CDR1 ENHRY and CDR2 SYGVKD. The CDR3 bases are TGTGCCACCGGGACTAGCGGGAGGGACGGCGGGGAGCTGTTTTTT. It is translated as CATGTSGRDGGELFF.

The chain uses TRBV5-5 and TRBJ1-4; D call uncertain. Trimming cost V 4 bases and J 4 bases, with 11 bases left between them. Germline values: CDR1 SGHKS, CDR2 YYEKEE (reference sequence). The CDR3 loop spans 14 amino acids. The CDR3 bases are TGTGCCAGCAGCCGGAGGTGGAATAATGAAAAACTGTTTTTT. Residues: CASSRRWNNEKLFF.

V usage is TRBV4-1 and J usage is TRBJ2-1; 14 bases line up with TRBD2. CDR1 and CDR2 from the germline V gene are MGHRA and YSYEKL. This CDR3 has 13 amino acids. Losses at the gene ends were 1 base for V and 14 bases for J; bases not matched to a gene: 1. The CDR3 is CASSQAGLAGEFF. CDR3 DNA sequence: TGCGCCAGCAGCCAAGCGGGACTAGCGGGGGAGTTCTTC.

V and J are TRBV18 and TRBJ1-1; 9 nucleotides match TRBD1. CDR1 is KGHSH, CDR2 LQKENI, per germline. The ends lost 5 bases at V and 4 bases at J; junction bases unmatched: 5. The CDR3 sequence is 14 residues long. The CDR3 sequence: CASSTQGAGTEAFF. CDR3 nucleotides: TGTGCCAGCTCAACACAGGGGGCGGGCACTGAAGCTTTCTTT.

In its sample, this clone was seen a few times. This sequence joins TRBV28 and TRBJ1-6, with 8 bases matching TRBD1. Looked up from germline, CDR1 is MDHEN and CDR2 is SYDVKM. The V segment lost 7 bases and the J segment 5 bases; nucleotides outside the gene matches: 7. The CDR3 sequence is 15 residues long. CDR3 loop: CASTFMDRDNSPLHF. CDR3 DNA sequence: TGTGCCAGCACCTTTATGGACAGGGATAATTCACCCCTCCACTTT.

The chain employs TRBV5-6 and TRBJ1-2; perhaps TRBD1 as D (6 bases). Trimming cost V 3 bases and J 7 bases, with 16 bases left between them. Germline values: CDR1 SGHDT, CDR2 YYEEEE. CDR3 length: 14 amino acids. The CDR3 region is CASSSDSRTGGYTF. The CDR3 nucleotides are TGTGCCAGCAGCTCGGACAGTCGGACTGGTGGCTACACCTTC.

CDR3 in amino acids: CASSPLSTDTQYF. Here the CDR3 DNA reads TGTGCCAGCAGCCCCTTGAGTACAGATACGCAGTATTTT. This rearrangement joins TRBV28 to TRBJ2-3; the D is unclear. The CDR3 consists of 13 residues. Trimming removed 6 bases from V and 3 bases from J, with 10 bases in between. Germline CDR1 reads MDHEN; CDR2 reads SYDVKM.

The chain joins TRBV11-3 to TRBJ2-1; 7 bases map to TRBD1. The V and J ends lost 5 bases and 4 bases, in that order; junction bases with no gene match: 5. The CDR3 is 14 residues long. Germline values: CDR1 SGHNT, CDR2 YENEEA. CDR3 residues: CASSQGTAYNEQFF. CDR3 bases: TGTGCCAGCAGCCAGGGGACAGCGTACAATGAGCAGTTCTTC.

Only one count was recorded for this clone. The chain joins TRBV7-9 to TRBJ1-4; 7 bases map to TRBD1. The CDR3 is 15 residues long. Germline CDR1 reads SEHNR; CDR2 reads FQNEAQ (reference sequence). The V segment lost 3 bases and the J segment 5 bases; nucleotides outside the gene matches: 6. The CDR3 DNA reads TGTGCCAGCAGCTTGGGGGGACAGAGGAATGAAAAACTGTTTTTT. Amino acid sequence: CASSLGGQRNEKLFF.

The CDR3 sequence is CASSQVFGRPEVAYEQYF. The CDR3 DNA follows: TGCGCCAGCAGCCAAGTATTTGGGAGGCCCGAGGTGGCCTACGAGCAGTACTTC. The chain joins TRBV4-1 to TRBJ2-7; maybe TRBD2 (6 bases). The germline V gene encodes CDR1 MGHRA and CDR2 YSYEKL. This CDR3 is 18 amino acids long. V was cut by 1 base and J by 2 bases, with 21 bases left in between.

V gene TRBV7-3 combines with J gene TRBJ2-3; 7 bases line up with TRBD2. Trimming removed 2 bases from V and 5 bases from J; junction bases left unmatched: 7. This CDR3 has 15 residues. Germline V gene sequence: CDR1 SGHTA, CDR2 FQGTGA. CDR3 region: CASSLGEGRGDTQYF. As DNA, the CDR3 is TGTGCCAGCAGCTTAGGGGAGGGGCGGGGAGATACGCAGTATTTT. Full variable domain (rest looked up from reference TRBV7-3 and TRBJ2-3): GAGVSQTPSNKVTEKGKYVELRCDPISGHTALYWYRQSLGQGPEFLIYFQGTGAADDSGLPNDRFFAVRPEGSVSTLKIQRTERGDSAVYLCASSLGEGRGDTQYFGPGTRLTVL.

This chain links TRBV19 with TRBJ1-5, with D uncertain. The CDR3 totals 13 residues. With 6 bases removed from V and 9 bases from J, the gap between germline ends came to 15 bases. Germline V gene data show CDR1 as LNHDA and CDR2 as SQIVND (reference sequence). CDR3 DNA sequence: TGTGCCAGTAGGGACGGCAGCGGACGGCCCCAGCATTTT. Protein: CASRDGSGRPQHF. The full variable domain, with the rest looked up from reference TRBV19 and TRBJ1-5, is DGGITQSPKYLFRKEGQNVTLSCEQNLNHDAMYWYRQDPGQGLRLIYYSQIVNDFQKGDIAEGYSVSREKKESFPLTVTSAQKNPTAFYLCASRDGSGRPQHFGDGTRLSIL.

The rearrangement uses TRBV2 and TRBJ2-7; 8 bases fit TRBD1. CDR3 length equals 16 residues. J lost 0 bases, V lost 2 bases, and 6 bases had no gene match. Per germline, CDR1 SNHLY and CDR2 FYNNEI. This chain's CDR3 is CASSEQGAVGSYEQYF. The CDR3 DNA reads as TGTGCCAGCAGTGAACAGGGGGCGGTTGGCTCCTACGAGCAGTACTTC.

V usage is TRBV3-1 (or the pseudogene TRBV3-2) and J usage is TRBJ1-1, with a possible D match to TRBD1 (5 bases). Germline V gene lookup returns CDR1 LGHDT and CDR2 YNNKEL (reference sequence). Trimming took off 4 bases at V and 3 bases at J, with 15 bases between the two ends. The CDR3 is made up of 15 amino acids. CDR3 amino acids: CASSLRPGGDTEAFF. The DNA of the CDR3 is TGTGCCAGCAGCCTGAGACCGGGAGGGGACACTGAAGCTTTCTTT.

The chain links TRBV29-1 to TRBJ2-7, with 9 bases aligning to TRBD1. V was pared by 6 bases and J by 2 bases, with 2 bases of the junction left unmatched. This CDR3 spans 12 amino acids. Germline lookup yields CDR1 SQVTM and CDR2 ANQGSEA. CDR3 coding DNA: TGCAGCGTGGGACAGGGAGCCTACGAGCAGTACTTC. Translated, it gives CSVGQGAYEQYF.

The genes are TRBV9 and TRBJ2-3; D possibly corresponds to TRBD2 (5 bases). Per the germline V gene, CDR1 is SGDLS and CDR2 is YYNGEE. The CDR3 covers 14 residues. Trimming stripped 4 bases from V and 3 bases from J, with 12 bases between. CDR3 residues: CASSLGLQTDTQYF. DNA for the CDR3: TGTGCCAGCAGCCTTGGACTCCAAACAGATACGCAGTATTTT.

This chain uses TRBV7-9 with TRBJ2-2; TRBD2 aligns across 12 bases. The CDR3 is 16 residues long. CDR1 SEHNR and CDR2 FQNEAQ come from the germline V gene (reference sequence). V shed 5 bases and J 6 bases; nucleotides not matched to a gene: 7. In nucleotides, the CDR3 is TGTGCCAGCAGCCTCGGACTAGCGGGGAAGGCCGGGGAGCTGTTTTTT. It codes for CASSLGLAGKAGELFF.